Each of the 13 T cell receptor beta chains below was sequenced from the same sample in a study of blood T cell repertoires in COVID-19. Sequencing used immunoSEQ multiplex PCR; TCRdb keeps in-frame clones, though not all of them. The sample consists of a few hundred thousand clones, approximately 83% of them appearing once. Sequenced sample: peripheral blood. Every receptor here comes from a person aged 65-85 years with COVID-19, enrolled during active disease.

The CDR3 is CASSVHSGGSYNEQFF. The CDR3 DNA follows: TGTGCCAGTAGTGTACATAGCGGGGGGTCCTACAATGAGCAGTTCTTC. The J gene is TRBJ2-1, the V gene TRBV19; TRBD2 matches 10 bases. The CDR3 extends over 16 amino acids. Germline CDR1 is LNHDA and CDR2 is SQIVND (reference sequence). V lost 5 bases and J lost 1; bases outside the gene matches: 5.

This chain joins TRBV12-3 or TRBV12-4 and TRBJ1-5; no reliable D call. The ends were cut back, 6 bases at V and 4 bases at J, with 10 bases in the middle. This CDR3 has 13 residues. CDR3 nucleotides: TGTGCCAGCAGCTACGAGGGTAATCAGCCCCAGCATTTT. Encoded protein: CASSYEGNQPQHF.

This clone is deemed medium-sized. This rearrangement joins TRBV25-1 to TRBJ2-7; a weak D match, TRBD1 (5 bases). The germline V and J ends were trimmed by 4 bases and 5 bases, with 12 bases remaining between them. Germline V gives CDR1 MGHDK, CDR2 SYGVNS. The length of the CDR3 is 13 residues. CDR3 region: CASSVTEFDEQYF. CDR3 sequence (DNA): TGTGCCAGCAGTGTGACAGAATTTGACGAGCAGTACTTC.

The chain uses TRBV5-6 and TRBJ2-7, with 10 bases identical to TRBD2. The CDR3 spans 15 residues. V lost 4 bases, J lost 7 bases, and 11 bases stayed unmatched. From germline, CDR1 is SGHDT and CDR2 YYEEEE. The CDR3 sequence is CASSPQSGGVKEQYF. The CDR3 DNA is TGTGCCAGCAGCCCCCAGAGCGGGGGGGTTAAGGAGCAGTACTTC.

The V gene is TRBV5-8, the J gene TRBJ1-1; tentative D call: TRBD1 (6 bases). CDR1 and CDR2 (germline): SGHTS, YDEGEE. The V and J ends lost 1 base and 1 base respectively, with 11 bases between them. The CDR3 has 15 amino acids. The CDR3 protein is CASSLMGHSNTEAFF. The DNA of the CDR3 is TGTGCCAGCAGCTTGATGGGACACTCGAACACTGAAGCTTTCTTT.

V and J are TRBV4-3 and TRBJ2-3, with 7 bases fitting TRBD2. V shed 0 bases and J 4 bases; nucleotides not matched to a gene: 7. Germline CDR1 and CDR2: LGHNA and YSLEER. The CDR3 contains 16 residues. The DNA for the CDR3 is TGCGCCAGCAGCCAAGAATCCAGCGGGGTATCAGATACGCAGTATTTT. This sequence encodes CASSQESSGVSDTQYF.

The rearrangement uses TRBV29-1 and TRBJ1-5; TRBD1 is a possible D gene (5 bases). The V end was cut by 7 bases, the J end by 1 base, with 14 bases between. The CDR3 is made up of 14 amino acids. Germline V gives CDR1 SQVTM, CDR2 ANQGSEA. This chain's CDR3 is CSGLQGGSNQPQHF. CDR3 nucleotide sequence: TGCAGCGGCCTCCAGGGAGGGAGCAATCAGCCCCAGCATTTT.

J is TRBJ1-2 and V is TRBV28; D unclear. The CDR3 covers 13 residues. The germline V gene encodes CDR1 MDHEN and CDR2 SYDVKM. Between the trimmed V and J ends, which lost 7 bases and 3 bases, there was a span of 12 bases. Written as DNA, the CDR3 is TGTGCCAGCAATGAGGGTGAAGACTATGGCTACACCTTC. Translating it yields CASNEGEDYGYTF.

With respect to this clone: Within the sample, other DNA sequences also encode this same CDR3. The J gene is TRBJ2-2, the V gene TRBV6-5, with 8 bases identical to TRBD1. Germline values: CDR1 MNHEY, CDR2 SVGAGI. Trimming took 6 bases from V and 1 from J; bases not matched to a gene: 1. The CDR3 loop spans 14 amino acids. The DNA for the CDR3 is TGTGCCAGCAGCGGGACAGGGAACACCGGGGAGCTGTTTTTT. Encoded protein: CASSGTGNTGELFF.

The chain has TRBV7-2 and TRBJ2-5, with D perhaps TRBD1 (5 bases). The germline gives CDR1 SGHTA, CDR2 FQGNSA. The CDR3 is 16 amino acids. Trimming stripped 1 base from V and 2 bases from J, with 14 bases between. This CDR3 is CASSLGGFSPQETQYF. In DNA, the CDR3 is TGTGCCAGCAGCTTAGGGGGCTTCAGTCCTCAAGAGACCCAGTACTTC.

On this clone: Other DNA sequences in the sample encode the same CDR3. This chain joins TRBV6-5 and TRBJ1-3; maybe TRBD1 (6 bases). Germline CDR1 is MNHEY and CDR2 is SVGAGI. CDR3 size: 14 residues. The ends were cut back, 6 bases at V and 3 bases at J, with 12 bases in the middle. DNA of the CDR3: TGTGCCAGCAGCCTTCAGGGGAGTGGAAACACCATATATTTT. Translating it yields CASSLQGSGNTIYF.

Turning to this clone: Other DNA sequences within the sample encode an identical CDR3. The V call is TRBV2, the J call TRBJ1-5, with TRBD1 identical over 10 bases. The V segment lost 5 bases and the J segment 6 bases; nucleotides outside the gene matches: 1. The germline gives CDR1 SNHLY, CDR2 FYNNEI. The CDR3 is made up of 13 amino acids. The DNA for the CDR3 is TGTGCCAGCAGTTGGACAGGGGGTCAGCCCCAGCATTTT. Protein product: CASSWTGGQPQHF.

This chain uses TRBV7-8 with TRBJ2-2; 7 positions agree with TRBD1. From germline, CDR1 is SGHVS and CDR2 FQNEAQ. The CDR3 covers 16 residues. The V gene end was trimmed by 5 bases and the J gene end by 3 bases; junction bases not matched to a gene: 9. The CDR3 DNA sequence: TGTGCCAGCAGCCCAACCCGGACAGGTCACACCGGGGAGCTGTTTTTT. It yields the protein CASSPTRTGHTGELFF.